These T cell receptor beta chains were read from a single sample in a study of T cells after yellow fever vaccination. Via MiXCR, TCRdb re-called the 5' RACE reads, giving one row per CDR3 protein. The sample gives some 560,000 distinct CDR3 sequences, 15% to 20% of which show up once; approximately 14% is in the top ten. This specimen was PBMCs, taken 15 days after the yellow fever booster vaccination. The receptors originated from a man aged 25 to 45 who received the YFV17D yellow fever vaccine. CDR3s include the opening cysteine and the closing phenylalanine or tryptophan. The order of the fields is V gene, clone size, J gene, CDR3 protein. Expanded clones are given a class, and other clones once, few, many or no size at all.

v_call: TRBV20-1
clone_size: .
j_call: TRBJ2-4
cdr3_aa: CSAKGVAKNIQYF

v_call: TRBV6-5
clone_size: .
j_call: TRBJ1-5
cdr3_aa: CASSYSSRDRYHQPQHF

v_call: TRBV3-1
clone_size: few
j_call: TRBJ1-2
cdr3_aa: CASSRGTGDYGYTF

v_call: TRBV7-2
clone_size: few
j_call: TRBJ2-7
cdr3_aa: CASSPEFFSGSYEQYF

v_call: TRBV7-2
clone_size: once
j_call: TRBJ1-6
cdr3_aa: CASSPGQFSLYNSPLHF

v_call: TRBV20-1
clone_size: few
j_call: TRBJ2-1
cdr3_aa: CSASGAREGRGNEQFF

v_call: TRBV20-1
clone_size: few
j_call: TRBJ2-2
cdr3_aa: CSAGRSGRLNTGELFF

v_call: TRBV7-2
clone_size: .
j_call: TRBJ2-1
cdr3_aa: CATTHGGANEQFF

v_call: TRBV7-9
clone_size: many
j_call: TRBJ2-1
cdr3_aa: CASSDSGRYNEQFF

v_call: TRBV4-2
clone_size: .
j_call: TRBJ2-4
cdr3_aa: CASSQGTPFAKNIQYF

v_call: TRBV11-2
clone_size: few
j_call: TRBJ2-1
cdr3_aa: CASSLRWYNEQFF

v_call: TRBV18
clone_size: few
j_call: TRBJ2-7
cdr3_aa: CASSPSGGPAYF

v_call: TRBV27
clone_size: few
j_call: TRBJ2-1
cdr3_aa: CASSTLSAVALYNEQFF

v_call: TRBV6-5
clone_size: few
j_call: TRBJ2-7
cdr3_aa: CASSYSNRGPLIGLYEQYF

v_call: TRBV7-2
clone_size: .
j_call: TRBJ2-7
cdr3_aa: CASSLASISYEQYF

v_call: TRBV12-3/TRBV12-4
clone_size: .
j_call: TRBJ2-2
cdr3_aa: CASSLAGLAGGKNTGELFF

v_call: TRBV7-6
clone_size: few
j_call: TRBJ2-2
cdr3_aa: CASGAGRYTGELFF

v_call: TRBV7-2
clone_size: few
j_call: TRBJ2-4
cdr3_aa: CASSSGHHIAKNIQYF

v_call: TRBV27
clone_size: .
j_call: TRBJ2-2
cdr3_aa: CASRDVSSAPTGELFF

v_call: TRBV7-9
clone_size: .
j_call: TRBJ2-7
cdr3_aa: CASEGESYEQYF

v_call: TRBV7-2
clone_size: few
j_call: TRBJ2-2
cdr3_aa: CASSVFTGELFF

v_call: TRBV20-1
clone_size: few
j_call: TRBJ2-1
cdr3_aa: CSARESGRANNEQFF

v_call: TRBV5-8
clone_size: .
j_call: TRBJ1-3
cdr3_aa: CASSLDHSGNTIYF

v_call: TRBV20-1
clone_size: .
j_call: TRBJ2-2
cdr3_aa: CSARGTSGELFF

v_call: TRBV5-1
clone_size: few
j_call: TRBJ1-4
cdr3_aa: CASSLAGGGNEKLFF

v_call: TRBV20-1
clone_size: few
j_call: TRBJ2-1
cdr3_aa: CSAGGENEQFF

v_call: TRBV7-8
clone_size: .
j_call: TRBJ2-7
cdr3_aa: CASSLLGTSYEQYF

v_call: TRBV7-7
clone_size: few
j_call: TRBJ2-2
cdr3_aa: CASSMDRVGTGELFF

v_call: TRBV28
clone_size: few
j_call: TRBJ2-3
cdr3_aa: CASTEPVGTDTQYF

v_call: TRBV5-4
clone_size: .
j_call: TRBJ2-2
cdr3_aa: CASSETSGIVIGELFF

v_call: TRBV7-2
clone_size: .
j_call: TRBJ2-2
cdr3_aa: CASSLAGTETGRLFF

v_call: TRBV7-9
clone_size: .
j_call: TRBJ2-7
cdr3_aa: CASSPGSEQYF

v_call: TRBV28
clone_size: .
j_call: TRBJ2-3
cdr3_aa: CASDGQRAQYF

v_call: TRBV7-9
clone_size: .
j_call: TRBJ2-2
cdr3_aa: CASSLLTGGVGELFF

v_call: TRBV9
clone_size: few
j_call: TRBJ2-4
cdr3_aa: CASNGGDTENIQYF

v_call: TRBV7-8
clone_size: few
j_call: TRBJ2-1
cdr3_aa: CASSFSAGVYNEQFF